The TCR beta chain described here comes from a study of neurological immune-mediated disorders (dated by TCRdb to between 2019 and 2020). Describing the broader study: Using UMI-based sequencing, the study compared peripheral blood TCR-beta repertoires from patients with HTLV-I-associated myelopathy (HAM/TSP), patients with multiple sclerosis, and healthy controls. The roughly 99 TCR-beta libraries covered PBMC samples along with longitudinal samples, technical triplicates, and paired sorted CD4+ and CD8+ T-cell subsets. The cohort was made up of about 65 subjects, consisting of about 15 HAM/TSP patients, approximately 35 multiple sclerosis patients and roughly 20 healthy controls.

V is cut back by 3 bases and J by 7 bases, with 8 bases in the junction unmatched. Spanning cysteine to phenylalanine, the CDR3 consists of 14 amino acids. The kept DNA is CDR3 alone, 42 bases in frame from the first base. The germline V gene (reference sequence) sets CDR1 to SGHKS and CDR2 to YYEKEE. To synthesize cDNA, template-switch 5'RACE was performed with a primer carrying a 10-nucleotide random unique molecular identifier so that each TCR transcript was tagged. Every sequencing run yielded over 170 million TCR-beta sequences covering 15-18 subjects. Total RNA was extracted with the RNeasy kit. TCR-beta VDJ regions were amplified with primers for the TCR constant region and the 5'RACE anchor, using the KAPA Real-time Library Amplification kit. A first PCR added sample indexes and Illumina adaptors, and a second PCR then raised library yield. After Ampure bead purification, the roughly 650 bp TCR product was size-selected on a 2% E-gel SizeSelection system. Before pooling, library quality was checked on a Bioanalyzer, concentration was measured with Qubit, and libraries were quantified with the Kapa Library Quantification kit. An Illumina HiSeq 2500 was used to sequence the libraries paired-end at 2 x 150 bp. To increase sequence diversity, about 23-30% phiX was spiked into each library pool. From the authors' description of their analysis: The UMI-based MiGEC pipeline processed quality-filtered reads and removed over 75% of raw TCR sequences during error correction. IMGT germline references were used for alignment of VDJ genes, and clonotypes were defined by a unique CDR3 amino acid sequence together with V-J genes. Clonal expansion, Shannon diversity, and CDR3 relatedness (CalcPairwiseDistances, ClusterSamples) were evaluated with VDJtools, and phylogenetic trees were built with CLCbio workbench. Expanded clones were defined as having at least 8 unique UMIs, based on coefficient-of-variation modelling across technical triplicates. TCRdb cleaned the public reads at Q25 with fastp, built clones with MiXCR and kept in-frame beta chains. Identical CDR3 proteins give one entry, which carries the most common genes and DNA. The V and J calls shown here were made by TCRdb, not taken from the authors' results. The table for this sample lists tens of thousands of distinct CDR3 sequences; under 9.5% of them were counted only once. The leading ten clones occupy 4.4% of the sample.

The sample holds many counts of this clonotype. Its antigen remains undetermined. Base qualities are not recorded, but no much larger clone differs from it by a single base. Beyond this particular receptor, the publication reports: No identical CDR3 amino acid sequences were shared among expanded clones across subjects, suggesting private TCR-beta repertoires in all groups. TCR clonal expansion was greatest in HAM/TSP patients and smallest in MS patients, who ranked below even healthy controls.

The healthy controls were volunteers from blood banks in Maryland, USA. Libraries from unsorted PBMCs were made from 2 million PBMCs kept in RNAlater at -80 degrees C until RNA extraction. PBMCs were separated from peripheral blood using Ficoll-Hypaque density gradient centrifugation and then cryopreserved in liquid nitrogen. The specimen sequenced was PBMCs. The receptor was isolated from a middle-aged woman in good health. In this chain, TRBV5-5 is recombined with TRBJ2-7, with 9 bases matching TRBD2. The CDR3 amino acid sequence is: CASSSLAGVGEQYF. The DNA is TGTGCCAGCAGCTCTTTAGCGGGAGTCGGGGAGCAGTACTTC.